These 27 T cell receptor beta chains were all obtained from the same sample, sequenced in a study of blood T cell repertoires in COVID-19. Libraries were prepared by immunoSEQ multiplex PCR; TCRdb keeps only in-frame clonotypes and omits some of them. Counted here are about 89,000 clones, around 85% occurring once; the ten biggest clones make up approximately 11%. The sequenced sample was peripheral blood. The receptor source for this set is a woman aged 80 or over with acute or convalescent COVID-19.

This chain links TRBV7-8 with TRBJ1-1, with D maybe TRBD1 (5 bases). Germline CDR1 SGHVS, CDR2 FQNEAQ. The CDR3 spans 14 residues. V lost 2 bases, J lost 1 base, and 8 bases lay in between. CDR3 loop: CASSLRQRNTEAFF. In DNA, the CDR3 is TGTGCCAGCAGCTTACGACAGAGGAACACTGAAGCTTTCTTT.

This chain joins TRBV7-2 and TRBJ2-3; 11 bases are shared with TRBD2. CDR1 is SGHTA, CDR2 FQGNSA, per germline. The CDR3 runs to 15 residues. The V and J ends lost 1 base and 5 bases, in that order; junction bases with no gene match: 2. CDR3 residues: CASSLVAGGGDTQYF. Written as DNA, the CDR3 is TGTGCCAGCAGCTTAGTAGCGGGGGGGGGAGATACGCAGTATTTT. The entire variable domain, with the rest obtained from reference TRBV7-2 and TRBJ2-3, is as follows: GAGVSQSPSNKVTEKGKDVELRCDPISGHTALYWYRQSLGQGLEFLIYFQGNSAPDKSGLPSDRFSAERTGGSVSTLTIQRTQQEDSAVYLCASSLVAGGGDTQYFGPGTRLTVL.

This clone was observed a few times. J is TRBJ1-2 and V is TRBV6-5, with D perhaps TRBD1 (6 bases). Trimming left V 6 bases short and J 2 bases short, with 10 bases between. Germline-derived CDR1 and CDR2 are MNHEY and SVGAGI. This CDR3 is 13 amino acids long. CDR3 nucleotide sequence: TGTGCCAGCAGACGAGGACAGAACTATGGCTACACCTTC. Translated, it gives CASRRGQNYGYTF.

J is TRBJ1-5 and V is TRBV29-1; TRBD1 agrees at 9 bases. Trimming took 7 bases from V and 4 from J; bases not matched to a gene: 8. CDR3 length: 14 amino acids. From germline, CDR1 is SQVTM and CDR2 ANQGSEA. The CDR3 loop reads CSASMGQGNQPQHF. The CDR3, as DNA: TGCAGCGCCTCGATGGGACAGGGAAATCAGCCCCAGCATTTT. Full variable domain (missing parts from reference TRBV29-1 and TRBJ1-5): SAVISQKPSRDICQRGTSLTIQCQVDSQVTMMFWYRQQPGQSLTLIATANQGSEATYESGFVIDKFPISRPNLTFSTLTVSNMSPEDSSIYLCSASMGQGNQPQHFGDGTRLSIL.

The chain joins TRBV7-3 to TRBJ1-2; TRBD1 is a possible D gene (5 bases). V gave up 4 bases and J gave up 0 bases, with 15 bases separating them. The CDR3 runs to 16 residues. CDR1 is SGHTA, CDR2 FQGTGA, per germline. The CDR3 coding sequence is TGTGCCAGCAGCTCTATGGGACTCCGAGCTAACTATGGCTACACCTTC. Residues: CASSSMGLRANYGYTF.

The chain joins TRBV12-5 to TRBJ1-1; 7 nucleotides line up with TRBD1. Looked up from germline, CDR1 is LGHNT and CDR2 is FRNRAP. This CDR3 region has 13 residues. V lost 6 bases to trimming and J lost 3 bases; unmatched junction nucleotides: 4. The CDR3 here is CASGRDSYTEAFF. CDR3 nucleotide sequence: TGTGCTAGTGGCCGGGACAGCTACACTGAAGCTTTCTTT. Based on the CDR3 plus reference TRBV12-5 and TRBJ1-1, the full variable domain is DARVTQTPRHKVTEMGQEVTMRCQPILGHNTVFWYRQTMMQGLELLAYFRNRAPLDDSGMPKDRFSAEMPDATLATLKIQPSEPRDSAVYFCASGRDSYTEAFFGQGTRLTVV.

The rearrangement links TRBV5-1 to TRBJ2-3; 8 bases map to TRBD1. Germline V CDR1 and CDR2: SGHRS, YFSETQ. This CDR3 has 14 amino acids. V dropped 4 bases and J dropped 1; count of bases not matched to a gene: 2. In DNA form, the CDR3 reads TGCGCCAGCAGCACGGACAGGGGCACAGATACGCAGTATTTT. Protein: CASSTDRGTDTQYF.

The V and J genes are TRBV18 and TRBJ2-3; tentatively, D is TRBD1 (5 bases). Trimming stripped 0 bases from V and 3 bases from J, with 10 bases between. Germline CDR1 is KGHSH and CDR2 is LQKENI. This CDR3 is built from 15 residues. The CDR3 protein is CASSPPMTVTDTQYF. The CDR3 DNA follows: TGTGCCAGCTCACCACCGATGACAGTTACAGATACGCAGTATTTT.

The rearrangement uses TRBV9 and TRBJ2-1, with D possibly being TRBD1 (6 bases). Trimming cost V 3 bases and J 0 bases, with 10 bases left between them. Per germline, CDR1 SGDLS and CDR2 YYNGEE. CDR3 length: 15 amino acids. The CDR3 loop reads CASSARTVSYNEQFF. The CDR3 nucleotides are TGTGCCAGCAGCGCCAGGACAGTCTCCTACAATGAGCAGTTCTTC.

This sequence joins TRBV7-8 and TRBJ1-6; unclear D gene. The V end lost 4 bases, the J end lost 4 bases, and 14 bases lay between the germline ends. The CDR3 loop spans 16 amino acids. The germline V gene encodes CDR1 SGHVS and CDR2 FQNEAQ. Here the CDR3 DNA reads TGTGCCAGCAGCTCAGGAGGAGGGCAGTATAATTCACCCCTCCACTTT. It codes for CASSSGGGQYNSPLHF.

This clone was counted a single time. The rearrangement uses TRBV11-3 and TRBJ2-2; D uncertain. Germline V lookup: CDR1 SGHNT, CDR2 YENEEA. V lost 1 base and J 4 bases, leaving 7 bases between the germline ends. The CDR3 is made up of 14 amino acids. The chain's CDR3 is CASSLGQATGELFF. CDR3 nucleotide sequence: TGTGCCAGCAGCTTAGGCCAGGCCACCGGGGAGCTGTTTTTT.

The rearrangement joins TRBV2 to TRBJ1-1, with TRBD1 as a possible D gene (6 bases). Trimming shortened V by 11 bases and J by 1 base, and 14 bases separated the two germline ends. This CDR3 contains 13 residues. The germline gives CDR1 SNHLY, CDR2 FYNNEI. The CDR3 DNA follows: TGTGCCGGAAGGACAGAACCGAACACTGAAGCTTTCTTT. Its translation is CAGRTEPNTEAFF.

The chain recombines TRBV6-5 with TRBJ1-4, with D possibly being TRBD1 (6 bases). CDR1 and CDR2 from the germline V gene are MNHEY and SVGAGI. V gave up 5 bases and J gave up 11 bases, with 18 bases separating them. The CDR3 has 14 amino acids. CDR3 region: CASSTGTRARKLFF. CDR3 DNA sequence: TGTGCCAGCAGTACAGGGACAAGGGCAAGGAAACTGTTTTTT.

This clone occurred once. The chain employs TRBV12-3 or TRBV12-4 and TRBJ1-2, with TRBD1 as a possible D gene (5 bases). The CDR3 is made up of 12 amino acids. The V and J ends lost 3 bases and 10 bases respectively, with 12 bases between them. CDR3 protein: CASSLGTGSYTF. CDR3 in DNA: TGTGCCAGCAGTTTGGGGACTGGCTCCTACACCTTC.

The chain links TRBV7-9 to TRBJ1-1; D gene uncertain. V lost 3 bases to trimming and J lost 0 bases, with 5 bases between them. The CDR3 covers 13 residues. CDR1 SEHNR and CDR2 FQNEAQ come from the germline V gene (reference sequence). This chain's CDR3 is CASSLDLNTEAFF. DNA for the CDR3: TGTGCCAGCAGCTTGGACTTGAACACTGAAGCTTTCTTT. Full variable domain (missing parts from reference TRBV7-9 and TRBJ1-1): DTGVSQNPRHKITKRGQNVTFRCDPISEHNRLYWYRQTLGQGPEFLTYFQNEAQLEKSRLLSDRFSAERPKGSFSTLEIQRTEQGDSAMYLCASSLDLNTEAFFGQGTRLTVV.

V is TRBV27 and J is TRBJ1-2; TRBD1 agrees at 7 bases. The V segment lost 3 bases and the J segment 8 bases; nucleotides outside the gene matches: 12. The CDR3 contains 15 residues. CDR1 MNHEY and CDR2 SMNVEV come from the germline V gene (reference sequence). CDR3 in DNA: TGTGCCAGCAGTTTCGAGGCAGGGGGTCGGGGGGGCTACACCTTC. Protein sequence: CASSFEAGGRGGYTF.

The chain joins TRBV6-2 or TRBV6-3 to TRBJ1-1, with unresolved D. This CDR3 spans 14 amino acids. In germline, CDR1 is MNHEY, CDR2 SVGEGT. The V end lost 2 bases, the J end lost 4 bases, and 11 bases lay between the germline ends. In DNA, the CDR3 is TGTGCCAGCAGTTACGAGGGTGAATCCACTGAAGCTTTCTTT. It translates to CASSYEGESTEAFF.

The CDR3 sequence is CASSLPQGNTDTQYF. In DNA form, the CDR3 reads TGTGCCAGCAGTTTGCCACAGGGGAACACAGATACGCAGTATTTT. V gene TRBV28 combines with J gene TRBJ2-3, with 7 bases lining up with TRBD1. The length of the CDR3 is 15 residues. The germline V gene has CDR1 MDHEN and CDR2 SYDVKM. V lost 3 bases and J lost 2; bases outside the gene matches: 5.

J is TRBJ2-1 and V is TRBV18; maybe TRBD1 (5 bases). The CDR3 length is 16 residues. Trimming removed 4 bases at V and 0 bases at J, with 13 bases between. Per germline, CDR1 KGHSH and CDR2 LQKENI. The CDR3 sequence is CASSQTDRGSYNEQFF. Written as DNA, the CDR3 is TGTGCCAGCTCACAAACCGACAGAGGCTCCTACAATGAGCAGTTCTTC.

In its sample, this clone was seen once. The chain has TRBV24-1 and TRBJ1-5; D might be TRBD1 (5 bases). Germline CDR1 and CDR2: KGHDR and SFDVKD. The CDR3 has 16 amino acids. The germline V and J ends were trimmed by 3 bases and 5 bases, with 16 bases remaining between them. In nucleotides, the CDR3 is TGTGCCACCAGTGATGAGGGGCGCGGAGGGGATCAGCCCCAGCATTTT. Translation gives CATSDEGRGGDQPQHF.

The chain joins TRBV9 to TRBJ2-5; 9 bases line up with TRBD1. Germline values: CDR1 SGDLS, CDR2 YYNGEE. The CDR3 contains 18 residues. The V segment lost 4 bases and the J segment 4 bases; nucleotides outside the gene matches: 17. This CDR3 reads CASSPNPGTGIRGETQYF. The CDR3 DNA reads TGTGCCAGCAGCCCTAATCCCGGGACAGGGATTAGAGGAGAGACCCAGTACTTC.

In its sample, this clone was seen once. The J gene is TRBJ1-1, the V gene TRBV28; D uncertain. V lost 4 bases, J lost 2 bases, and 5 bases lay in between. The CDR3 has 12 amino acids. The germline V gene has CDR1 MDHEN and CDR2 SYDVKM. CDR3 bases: TGTGCCAGCAGTTACAGTAACACTGAAGCTTTCTTT. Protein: CASSYSNTEAFF.

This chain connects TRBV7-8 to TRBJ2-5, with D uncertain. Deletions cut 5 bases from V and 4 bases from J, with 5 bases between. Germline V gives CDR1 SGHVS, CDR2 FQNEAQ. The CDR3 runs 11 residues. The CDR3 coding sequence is TGTGCCAGCAGCCCTCTAGAGACCCAGTACTTC. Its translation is CASSPLETQYF. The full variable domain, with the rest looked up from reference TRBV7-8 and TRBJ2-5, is GAGVSQSPRYKVAKRGQDVALRCDPISGHVSLFWYQQALGQGPEFLTYFQNEAQLDKSGLPSDRFFAERPEGSVSTLKIQRTQQEDSAVYLCASSPLETQYFGPGTRLLVL.

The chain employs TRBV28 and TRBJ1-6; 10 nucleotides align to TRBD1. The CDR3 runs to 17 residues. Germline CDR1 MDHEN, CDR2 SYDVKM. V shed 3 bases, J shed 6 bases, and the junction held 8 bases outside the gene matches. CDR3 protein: CASSFPGTGAINSPLHF. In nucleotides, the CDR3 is TGTGCCAGCAGTTTCCCCGGGACAGGGGCTATTAATTCACCCCTCCACTTT.

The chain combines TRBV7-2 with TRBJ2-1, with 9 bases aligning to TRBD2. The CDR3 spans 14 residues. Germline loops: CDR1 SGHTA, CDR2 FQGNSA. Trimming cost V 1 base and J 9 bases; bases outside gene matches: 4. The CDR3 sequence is CASSLGGGASEQFF. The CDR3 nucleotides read TGTGCCAGCAGCTTAGGCGGGGGGGCCAGTGAGCAGTTCTTC.

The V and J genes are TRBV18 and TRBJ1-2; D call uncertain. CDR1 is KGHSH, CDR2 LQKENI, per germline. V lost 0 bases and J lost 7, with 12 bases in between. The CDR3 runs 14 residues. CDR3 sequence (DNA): TGTGCCAGCTCACCACCGAACCTCGACTCTGGCTACACCTTC. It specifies CASSPPNLDSGYTF. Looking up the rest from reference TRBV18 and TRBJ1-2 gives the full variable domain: NAGVMQNPRHLVRRRGQEARLRCSPMKGHSHVYWYRQLPEEGLKFMVYLQKENIIDESGMPKERFSAEFPKEGPSILRIQQVVRGDSAAYFCASSPPNLDSGYTFGSGTRLTVV.

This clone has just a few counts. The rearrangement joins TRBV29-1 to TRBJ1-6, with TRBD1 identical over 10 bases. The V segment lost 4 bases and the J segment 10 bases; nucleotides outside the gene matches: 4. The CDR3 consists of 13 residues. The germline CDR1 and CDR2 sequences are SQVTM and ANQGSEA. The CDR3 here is CSVGQGAQSPLHF. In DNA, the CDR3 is TGCAGCGTTGGACAGGGGGCCCAGTCACCCCTCCACTTT. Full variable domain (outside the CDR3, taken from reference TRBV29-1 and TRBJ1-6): SAVISQKPSRDICQRGTSLTIQCQVDSQVTMMFWYRQQPGQSLTLIATANQGSEATYESGFVIDKFPISRPNLTFSTLTVSNMSPEDSSIYLCSVGQGAQSPLHFGNGTRLTVT.